This is a list of T cell receptor beta chains from one sample in a study of cytomegalovirus exposure and HLA in healthy donors. Libraries were prepared by immunoSEQ multiplex PCR; TCRdb keeps only in-frame clonotypes and omits some of them. The repertoire includes around 74,000 clones, around four fifths of them detected once, and around 2.9% sits in the top ten. The source material was PBMCs. The receptors were sampled from a man between 25 and 39 years old in good health and CMV-seronegative. CDR3s include the opening cysteine and the closing phenylalanine or tryptophan. Each record gives: clone size, V gene, J gene, D gene, CDR3 length, CDR3 DNA, CDR3 protein. A D gene is named only where the DNA matches it firmly. Only part of the rows carry a size: once, few, many, or a class if the clone is expanded.

.	TRBV11-2	TRBJ2-1	.	15	TGTGCCAGCAGCCCTCTTGGGGCGTCCTACAATGAGCAGTTCTTC	CASSPLGASYNEQFF
.	TRBV7-3	TRBJ1-6	.	14	TGTGCCAGCAGCCCAGGAGGACTGAATTCACCCCTCCACTTT	CASSPGGLNSPLHF
few	TRBV10-3	TRBJ1-4	TRBD1	14	TGTGCCATCAGCCCGGGACAGGGGAATGAAAAACTGTTTTTT	CAISPGQGNEKLFF
.	TRBV27	TRBJ2-2	.	16	TGTGCCAGCAGTTTATTAGGGACACTAAACACCGGGGAGCTGTTTTTT	CASSLLGTLNTGELFF
.	TRBV30	TRBJ1-5	.	12	TGTGCCTGGAGTGGAGAGAATCAGCCCCAGCATTTT	CAWSGENQPQHF
.	TRBV2	TRBJ2-5	.	14	TGTGCCAGCAGGGCAGGGGTGTACCAAGAGACCCAGTACTTC	CASRAGVYQETQYF
.	TRBV6-6	TRBJ1-5	TRBD1	14	TGTGCCAGCAGACTACGACAGGGTGATCAGCCCCAGCATTTT	CASRLRQGDQPQHF
.	TRBV5-1	TRBJ2-5	TRBD1	14	TGCGCCAGCAACCCGGGACAGAGCCAAGAGACCCAGTACTTC	CASNPGQSQETQYF
.	TRBV6-5	TRBJ1-2	TRBD1	14	TGTGCCAGCAGTCCAGGACAGGGGAGGTATGGCTACACCTTC	CASSPGQGRYGYTF
once	TRBV7-6	TRBJ2-3	TRBD2	15	TGTGCCAGCACAGACGGAAGCGGGAGGGTGGATACGCAGTATTTT	CASTDGSGRVDTQYF
once	TRBV2	TRBJ2-3	TRBD2	17	TGTGCCAGCAGCGACGGGTACGGAGCGGGGGGCACAGATACGCAGTATTTT	CASSDGYGAGGTDTQYF
.	TRBV5-6	TRBJ2-7	.	14	TGTGCCAGCAGCCTATTACAGGGATCCTACGAGCAGTACTTC	CASSLLQGSYEQYF
.	TRBV7-2	TRBJ1-1	TRBD1	14	TGTGCCAGCAGCTCGGACAGGGGGCCCACTGAAGCTTTCTTT	CASSSDRGPTEAFF
.	TRBV27	TRBJ2-1	.	14	TGTGCCAGCGGCGGATACAGGGATTACAATGAGCAGTTCTTC	CASGGYRDYNEQFF
.	TRBV4-1	TRBJ2-3	.	19	TGCGCCAGCAGCCAAGAGAAAGCGGCGACTGCATCTTCTTGGGATACGCAGTATTTT	CASSQEKAATASSWDTQYF
.	TRBV4-1	TRBJ1-1	.	17	TGCGCCAGCAGCCGCCGCGGAAATAAGCTGTCTAACACTGAAGCTTTCTTT	CASSRRGNKLSNTEAFF
.	TRBV10-3	TRBJ2-5	.	14	TGTGCCATCAGTGATCACACAGGGTCGGAGACCCAGTACTTC	CAISDHTGSETQYF
.	TRBV4-3	TRBJ1-1	.	14	TGCGCCAGCAGCCAAAATCAGGGGAACACTGAAGCTTTCTTT	CASSQNQGNTEAFF
once	TRBV28	TRBJ1-5	TRBD1	15	TGTGCCAGCAAGGGGACAGGGCCTAGCAATCAGCCCCAGCATTTT	CASKGTGPSNQPQHF
many	TRBV30	TRBJ1-6	.	15	TGTGCCTGGAAATTCAGGTCGGGGTTAGATTCACCCCTCCACTTT	CAWKFRSGLDSPLHF
.	TRBV5-1	TRBJ2-5	TRBD1	15	TGCGCCAGCAGCTTCGGAGAGGGGGCAGGAGAGACCCAGTACTTC	CASSFGEGAGETQYF
.	TRBV7-9	TRBJ2-3	TRBD1	18	TGTGCCAGCAGCTCGAGGGCGTTATCACAGGGGCGGACAGATACGCAGTATTTT	CASSSRALSQGRTDTQYF
.	TRBV4-1	TRBJ2-5	.	16	TGCGCCAGCAGCCGATCGGACTTAGACCGCCTCGAGACCCAGTACTTC	CASSRSDLDRLETQYF
.	TRBV30	TRBJ2-7	.	11	TGTGCCTGGAGTGTACGGTACGAGCAGTACTTC	CAWSVRYEQYF
.	TRBV5-1	TRBJ2-3	.	19	TGCGCCAGCAGCTTGGGACTAGCCCCCGAGGGGGGCTACACAGATACGCAGTATTTT	CASSLGLAPEGGYTDTQYF
.	TRBV28	TRBJ2-3	.	15	TGTGCCAGCAGTTTAGGCCTAGCGAGCCCAGATACGCAGTATTTT	CASSLGLASPDTQYF
.	TRBV19	TRBJ1-5	.	17	TGTGCCAGTAGGATAGCGGCCGGGACTACCCTTAATCAGCCCCAGCATTTT	CASRIAAGTTLNQPQHF
once	TRBV9	TRBJ2-1	.	15	TGTGCCAGCAGCCCCACAGGGAGCTCCTACAATGAGCAGTTCTTC	CASSPTGSSYNEQFF
.	TRBV7-6	TRBJ1-1	TRBD1	13	TGTGCCAGCAGCCCAGGGGGTGCCACTGAAGCTTTCTTT	CASSPGGATEAFF
.	TRBV6-5	TRBJ1-4	.	15	TGTGCCAGCAGCCCGACAGTTCTGTTATCCGAAAAACTGTTTTTT	CASSPTVLLSEKLFF
once	TRBV5-1	TRBJ1-5	TRBD1	15	TGCGCCAGCAGCATGGGGACAGGGTTCAATCAGCCCCAGCATTTT	CASSMGTGFNQPQHF
.	TRBV30	TRBJ1-1	TRBD1	17	TGTGCCTGGGCAACCCTGGGACAGGGAAGGCTCCTCGCTGAAGCTTTCTTT	CAWATLGQGRLLAEAFF
.	TRBV25-1	TRBJ2-5	.	14	TGTGCCAGCAGTGAAGTAAGAGGGTCCGGGACCCAGTACTTC	CASSEVRGSGTQYF
.	TRBV6-5	TRBJ1-1	.	13	TGTGCCAGCAGTTACTCTAGCTACACTGAAGCTTTCTTT	CASSYSSYTEAFF
.	TRBV4-3	TRBJ1-2	.	15	TGCGCCAGCAGCCTAGACTCGAAACCGGGGTATGGCTACACCTTC	CASSLDSKPGYGYTF
.	TRBV7-9	TRBJ2-7	TRBD2	14	TGTGCCAGCAGCTTTGGTAGCGGGGTTAACGAGCAGTACTTC	CASSFGSGVNEQYF
.	TRBV7-9	TRBJ2-3	.	15	TGTGCCAGCAGCTTCCCAGGGTCTGGTGCAGATACGCAGTATTTT	CASSFPGSGADTQYF
.	TRBV29-1	TRBJ2-2	TRBD2	14	TGCAGCGTTCTTAGCGGGAGCGGAAACGGGGAGCTGTTTTTT	CSVLSGSGNGELFF
.	TRBV4-3	TRBJ2-1	TRBD1	17	TGCGCCAGCAGCCAACACCCCCGGGACAGGGGAACCAATGAGCAGTTCTTC	CASSQHPRDRGTNEQFF
.	TRBV19	TRBJ1-6	.	16	TGTGCCAGTAGTATCGCTAGGAGCTCCTATAATTCACCCCTCCACTTT	CASSIARSSYNSPLHF
once	TRBV11-2	TRBJ1-5	.	12	TGTGCCAGCAGTTCGGAGGAACAGCCCCAGCATTTT	CASSSEEQPQHF
.	TRBV4-3	TRBJ2-1	TRBD1	16	TGCGCCAGCAGCCAAGGTGACAGGGATCCTCCCAATGAGCAGTTCTTC	CASSQGDRDPPNEQFF
.	TRBV2	TRBJ1-2	.	11	TGTGCCAGCAGTGAGGGCAAGGTCAACCCGTGG	CASSEGKVNPW
.	TRBV27	TRBJ2-3	TRBD2	14	TGTGCCAGCAAAGGGCTAGCGGGAGATATAACGCAGTATTTT	CASKGLAGDITQYF
.	TRBV4-3	TRBJ2-7	TRBD2	15	TGCGCCAGCAGCCAAGGGACTAGCGGTCCCTACGAGCAGTACTTC	CASSQGTSGPYEQYF
.	TRBV11-2	TRBJ1-2	.	12	TGTGCCAGCAGCTTAGGATTGCAGGGCTACACCTTC	CASSLGLQGYTF
.	TRBV5-1	TRBJ2-6	.	15	TGCGCCAGCAGCCAAACAGGGTCTGGGGCCAACGTCCTGACTTTC	CASSQTGSGANVLTF
once	TRBV7-2	TRBJ2-5	TRBD2	14	TGTGCCAGCAGCTTAGGCGGGGGGGCCAGGACCCAGTACTTC	CASSLGGGARTQYF
.	TRBV6-1	TRBJ1-2	.	15	TGTGCCAGCAGTGAATTAACAGGGAGTAACTATGGCTACACCTTC	CASSELTGSNYGYTF
.	TRBV4-2	TRBJ2-2	TRBD2	18	TGTGCCAGCAGCCAAGATCCCCTAGCGGGAGTAAACACCGGGGAGCTGTTTTTT	CASSQDPLAGVNTGELFF
.	TRBV19	TRBJ2-7	.	15	TGTGCCAGTAGTGACTATGGGAGGTCCTCCTACGAGCAGTACTTC	CASSDYGRSSYEQYF
.	TRBV5-1	TRBJ2-3	.	14	TGCGCCAGCAGCTTTTCAGTGGCCACAGATACGCAGTATTTT	CASSFSVATDTQYF
.	TRBV5-1	TRBJ2-7	.	17	TGCGCCAGCAGCTTGGAAACGGGGTACTCCCCTTCCTACGAGCAGTACTTC	CASSLETGYSPSYEQYF
.	TRBV7-8	TRBJ2-4	TRBD1	14	TGTGCCAGCAGCGGGGACAGGGGGCTTGACATTCAGTACTTC	CASSGDRGLDIQYF
.	TRBV11-1	TRBJ1-3	.	15	TGTGCCAGCAGCATGGATTCGGGGTCTGGAAACACCATATATTTT	CASSMDSGSGNTIYF
.	TRBV11-3	TRBJ1-2	.	18	TGTGCCAGCAGCTTTGTGAAGGGGTCGGCGGTACAGGGCTATGGCTACACCTTC	CASSFVKGSAVQGYGYTF